These 20 T cell receptor beta chains came from one sample sequenced in a study of shared clonotypes between healthy human individuals. Using immunoSEQ multiplex PCR, the repertoire was profiled, and TCRdb retains in-frame clones only, with some absent. The sample consists of over 400,000 clones, about 96% of them appearing once. The sample comprised naive CD4+ T cells sorted from blood. Subset of the sample: CD45RA+ positively selected. These receptor sequences come from a woman in her twenties or thirties in good health.

This rearrangement joins TRBV4-1 to TRBJ2-7; D not certain. Germline CDR1 reads MGHRA; CDR2 reads YSYEKL. Trimming took off 3 bases at V and 7 bases at J, with 13 bases between the two ends. CDR3 size: 13 residues. The CDR3 bases are TGCGCCAGCAGCCATGAGGTGTGGGGTGAGCAGTACTTC. Amino acid sequence: CASSHEVWGEQYF.

The V call is TRBV6-5, the J call TRBJ1-1; 8 bases fit TRBD1. This CDR3 comprises 14 residues. V dropped 4 bases and J dropped 3; count of bases not matched to a gene: 4. Germline lookup yields CDR1 MNHEY and CDR2 SVGAGI. CDR3 in amino acids: CASSLQGGDTEAFF. CDR3 DNA sequence: TGTGCCAGCAGTTTACAGGGGGGGGACACTGAAGCTTTCTTT.

This clone was detected once. The J gene is TRBJ1-5, the V gene TRBV27, with 9 bases fitting TRBD1. The CDR3 has 14 amino acids. From germline, CDR1 is MNHEY and CDR2 SMNVEV (reference sequence). V shed 8 bases and J 3 bases; nucleotides not matched to a gene: 5. CDR3 loop: CASGRDRVNQPQHF. The CDR3 nucleotides are TGTGCCAGCGGCCGGGACAGGGTCAATCAGCCCCAGCATTTT.

CDR3 residues: CASSLAAANTEAFF. CDR3 bases: TGTGCCAGCAGTTTGGCAGCGGCGAACACTGAAGCTTTCTTT. The chain couples TRBV6-5 to TRBJ1-1, with D unclear. The CDR3 covers 14 residues. CDR1 MNHEY and CDR2 SVGAGI come from the germline V gene. The germline V and J ends were trimmed by 4 bases and 1 base, with 10 bases remaining between them.

The rearrangement links TRBV5-1 to TRBJ2-2, with D possibly matching TRBD2 (5 bases). This CDR3 spans 15 amino acids. The V gene lost 3 bases and the J gene lost 5 bases, with 14 bases spanning the gap. Per the germline V gene, CDR1 is SGHRS and CDR2 is YFSETQ. CDR3 residues: CASSWRAGDTGELFF. The CDR3, as DNA: TGCGCCAGCAGCTGGCGGGCTGGTGATACCGGGGAGCTGTTTTTT.

This clone came up once. V is TRBV5-5 and J is TRBJ2-7; D is unresolved. V was shortened by 0 bases and J by 1 base, with 11 bases between the two germline ends. Germline V gives CDR1 SGHKS, CDR2 YYEKEE (reference sequence). This CDR3 comprises 15 residues. DNA for the CDR3: TGTGCCAGCAGCTTGGCCCTCAGTGATTCCTACGAGCAGTACTTC. Translating it yields CASSLALSDSYEQYF.

The J gene is TRBJ2-7, the V gene TRBV2, with TRBD2 matching 11 bases. The trim removed 1 base at V and 13 bases at J, leaving 12 bases unmatched. This CDR3 has 15 residues. The germline CDR1 and CDR2 sequences are SNHLY and FYNNEI. The CDR3 DNA follows: TGTGCCAGCAGTGAAGGACTAGCGGGACCCCGATCATGTTACTTC. Translation gives CASSEGLAGPRSCYF.

This rearrangement joins TRBV19 to TRBJ2-1; D might be TRBD1 (5 bases). V lost 3 bases and J lost 8, with 14 bases in between. The CDR3 extends over 14 amino acids. Germline V gives CDR1 LNHDA, CDR2 SQIVND (reference sequence). As DNA, the CDR3 is TGTGCCAGTAGTATCGTCAGGGATAGCTATGAGCAGTTCTTC. Translated, it gives CASSIVRDSYEQFF.

The J gene is TRBJ1-5, the V gene TRBV6-1; 8 nucleotides agree with TRBD1. V lost 1 base and J lost 4; bases outside the gene matches: 6. The germline V gene encodes CDR1 MNHNS and CDR2 SASEGT. The CDR3 has 16 amino acids. The DNA for the CDR3 is TGTGCCAGCAGTGAAGTCAGGGGGCTGAGGAATCAGCCCCAGCATTTT. Translating it yields CASSEVRGLRNQPQHF.

The chain links TRBV11-3 to TRBJ2-7, with TRBD2 identical over 12 bases. V lost 3 bases and J lost 5; bases outside the gene matches: 8. The length of the CDR3 is 16 residues. Per the germline V gene, CDR1 is SGHNT and CDR2 is YENEEA. CDR3 in DNA: TGTGCCAGCAGCTTGGGACTAGCGGGTTCCGGCAACGAGCAGTACTTC. Its translation: CASSLGLAGSGNEQYF.

Remarks on this clone: The identical CDR3 is also encoded by other nucleotide sequences in the sample. The chain joins TRBV30 to TRBJ2-5; D gene unclear. The germline V gene has CDR1 GTSNPN and CDR2 SVGIG (reference sequence). V was cut by 2 bases and J by 5 bases, with 6 bases left in between. CDR3 length equals 11 residues. The CDR3 region has the DNA TGTGCCTGGAGTTCCGGTGAGACCCAGTACTTC. Translated: CAWSSGETQYF.

V and J are TRBV5-4 and TRBJ1-6; a possible D gene is TRBD1 (5 bases). Trimming cost V 6 bases and J 6 bases, with 13 bases left between them. The CDR3 has 14 amino acids. The germline gives CDR1 SGHNT, CDR2 YYREEE (reference sequence). The CDR3 coding sequence is TGTGCCAGCACCAGACCGGGACCTAATTCACCCCTCCACTTT. Protein sequence: CASTRPGPNSPLHF.

This clone has just one count. The chain carries TRBV2 and TRBJ2-7, with no clear D. CDR3 size: 12 residues. Trimming pared 5 bases from V and 2 bases from J, leaving 7 bases between. Germline V CDR1 and CDR2: SNHLY, FYNNEI. The CDR3 DNA is TGTGCCAGCAGTCGCGAAGCCTACGAGCAGTACTTC. Translated: CASSREAYEQYF. The entire variable domain, with the rest obtained from reference TRBV2 and TRBJ2-7, is as follows: EPEVTQTPSHQVTQMGQEVILRCVPISNHLYFYWYRQILGQKVEFLVSFYNNEISEKSEIFDDQFSVERPDGSNFTLKIRSTKLEDSAMYFCASSREAYEQYFGPGTRLTVT.

The V gene is TRBV5-1, the J gene TRBJ2-5, with D perhaps TRBD2 (5 bases). There are 14 residues in the CDR3. V dropped 2 bases and J dropped 5 bases, with 13 bases sitting between them. Germline V gives CDR1 SGHRS, CDR2 YFSETQ. DNA for the CDR3: TGCGCCAGCAGCTTCCAGGACGGGGAGGAGACCCAGTACTTC. Residues: CASSFQDGEETQYF.

The chain uses TRBV11-2 and TRBJ2-5; D uncertain. In germline, CDR1 is SGHAT, CDR2 FQNNGV. Trimming cost V 6 bases and J 0 bases, with 14 bases left between them. The CDR3 runs to 15 residues. The CDR3 region is CASRLSNQYQETQYF. In DNA, the CDR3 is TGTGCCAGCAGGCTTAGCAATCAGTACCAAGAGACCCAGTACTTC.

This sequence joins TRBV18 and TRBJ2-5; D may correspond to TRBD1 or TRBD2 (6 bases each). The J call may be wrong; the DNA end is better matched by TRBJ2-7. The CDR3 loop spans 14 amino acids. Germline V CDR1 and CDR2: KGHSH, LQKENI. CDR3 amino acids: CASSPSGAEYEQYF. For the CDR3, the DNA is TGTGCCAGCTCACCGTCGGGGGCGGAATACGAGCAGTACTTC.

The chain carries TRBV27 and TRBJ2-2, with 10 bases identical to TRBD1. The germline gives CDR1 MNHEY, CDR2 SMNVEV (reference sequence). This CDR3 has 15 residues. V was clipped by 6 bases and J by 4 bases; unmatched bases: 5. CDR3 in amino acids: CASSGTGVATGELFF. DNA for the CDR3: TGTGCCAGCAGCGGGACAGGGGTTGCCACCGGGGAGCTGTTTTTT.

This chain connects TRBV18 to TRBJ2-7; a weak D match, TRBD2 (6 bases). CDR3 length: 16 residues. Trimming took off 3 bases at V and 2 bases at J, with 17 bases between the two ends. Germline assignment: CDR1 KGHSH and CDR2 LQKENI. The CDR3 is CASSPLGVGGPYEQYF. In DNA form, the CDR3 reads TGTGCCAGCTCACCCCTCGGGGTGGGAGGTCCCTACGAGCAGTACTTC.

V is TRBV6-5 and J is TRBJ2-7, with 8 bases that match TRBD1. The ends lost 2 bases at V and 4 bases at J; junction bases unmatched: 1. Germline-derived CDR1 and CDR2 are MNHEY and SVGAGI. The CDR3 has 13 residues. This chain's CDR3 is CASSYGDRYEQYF. CDR3 in DNA: TGTGCCAGCAGTTACGGGGACAGGTACGAGCAGTACTTC.

V and J are TRBV27 and TRBJ2-5; either TRBD1 or TRBD2 may fit D (6 bases each). The CDR3 has 13 amino acids. CDR1 is MNHEY, CDR2 SMNVEV, per germline (reference sequence). Trimming pared 6 bases from V and 0 bases from J, leaving 8 bases between. CDR3 DNA sequence: TGTGCCAGCAGAGGGGGGTACCAAGAGACCCAGTACTTC. Protein sequence: CASRGGYQETQYF.